This T cell receptor beta chain was captured by sequencing in a study of human T cells and chemical hapten exposure. In this sample, this clonotype turned up many times. The library gave individual cDNA molecules unique molecular identifiers. TCRdb recomputed calls from the RACE reads with MiXCR, one row per CDR3 protein. The sample comprises about 89,000 distinct CDR3 sequences, approximately 11% of which are singletons, and 3.1% rests with the top ten. Regarding time point: pre-sensitization, week 0. As for treatment: therapeutic diphenylcyclopropenone sensitization with weekly scalp DPC. Germline CDR1 SGHTA, CDR2 FQGNSA. This CDR3 is built from 14 residues. V lost 5 bases to trimming and J lost 3 bases; unmatched junction nucleotides: 7.

Here the sequenced sample was whole blood, taken in connection with sensitization to the hapten diphenylcyclopropenone (DPC). The TCR originated in a woman aged 55 to 70 with alopecia areata. Some clones in this sample may be carry-over from other donors' samples. The chain links TRBV7-2 to TRBJ2-7, with 7 bases that match TRBD1. The CDR3 nucleotides read TGTGCCAGCAGCCCCCGGACAGGTCGCTACGAGCAGTACTTC. Its translation is CASSPRTGRYEQYF.